One and the same sample provided the 10 T cell receptor beta chains below, sequenced in a study of cytomegalovirus exposure and HLA in healthy donors. PCR was performed using 60 Vbeta and 13 Jbeta primers. Measured with immunoSEQ multiplex PCR; TCRdb has only the in-frame clones, and not every one. The data hold some 170,000 clones, with 65% to 85% observed a single time. The sample taken for sequencing was PBMCs. These receptors came from a woman aged 50 to 60 in good health and CMV-seropositive.

This chain connects TRBV27 to TRBJ2-4; 8 bases align to TRBD1. The CDR3 contains 17 residues. The junction had 8 bases not matched to a gene; V was cut back by 3 bases and J by 1 base. Germline CDR1 and CDR2: MNHEY and SMNVEV (reference sequence). CDR3 in DNA: TGTGCCAGCAGTTTCTCTCCGACAGGGGTGGCCAAAAACATTCAGTACTTC. Its translation is CASSFSPTGVAKNIQYF.

The gene calls are TRBV4-2 and TRBJ2-3; weak D call: TRBD2 (5 bases). CDR3 length equals 16 residues. Germline V lookup: CDR1 LGHNA, CDR2 YNFKEQ. The germline V and J ends were trimmed by 3 bases and 0 bases, with 13 bases remaining between them. The CDR3 DNA reads as TGTGCCAGCAGCCAGGCGGACTGGGGAAGCACAGATACGCAGTATTTT. Translated: CASSQADWGSTDTQYF.

By frequency in the sample, this clone is medium-sized. The V call is TRBV6-5, the J call TRBJ2-7; 7 bases line up with TRBD2. The CDR3 extends over 14 amino acids. The germline gives CDR1 MNHEY, CDR2 SVGAGI. V dropped 6 bases and J dropped 3; count of bases not matched to a gene: 8. CDR3 DNA: TGTGCCAGCAGCCTCTCCCCTAGCGGCTACGAGCAGTACTTC. It encodes CASSLSPSGYEQYF.

This clone showed up just a few times. Distinct nucleotide sequences in the sample also encode this CDR3. The chain combines TRBV18 with TRBJ1-5, with 9 bases fitting TRBD1. This CDR3 is built from 15 residues. The V gene end was trimmed by 3 bases and the J gene end by 2 bases; junction bases not matched to a gene: 2. Looked up from germline, CDR1 is KGHSH and CDR2 is LQKENI. The CDR3 DNA is TGTGCCAGCTCACCGGACAGGGGTGGCAATCAGCCCCAGCATTTT. It specifies CASSPDRGGNQPQHF.

This clone is a singleton in its sample. The V and J genes are TRBV5-1 and TRBJ1-1; no clear D gene. CDR3 length equals 14 residues. V gave up 0 bases and J gave up 0 bases, with 6 bases separating them. Per germline, CDR1 SGHRS and CDR2 YFSETQ. The CDR3 spells CASSLGQMNTEAFF. In DNA, the CDR3 is TGCGCCAGCAGCTTGGGTCAGATGAACACTGAAGCTTTCTTT.

This clone appeared once. The gene calls are TRBV15 and TRBJ2-1, with a possible D match to TRBD2 (5 bases). The CDR3 totals 15 residues. Germline assignment: CDR1 LNHNV and CDR2 YYDKDF (reference sequence). With 1 base removed from V and 3 bases from J, the gap between germline ends came to 10 bases. The CDR3 spells CATSRVGSRYNEQFF. CDR3 nucleotides: TGTGCCACCAGCAGAGTGGGGAGCCGCTACAATGAGCAGTTCTTC.

V and J are TRBV25-1 and TRBJ1-1, with D perhaps TRBD1 (6 bases). Germline CDR1 MGHDK, CDR2 SYGVNS. The CDR3 spans 15 residues. The germline V and J ends were trimmed by 4 bases and 0 bases, with 12 bases remaining between them. The CDR3 region has the DNA TGTGCCAGCAGTGTCTTTACAGGGTTGAACACTGAAGCTTTCTTT. Residues: CASSVFTGLNTEAFF.

The J gene is TRBJ1-5, the V gene TRBV10-3; D might be TRBD1 (6 bases). The V and J ends lost 4 bases and 2 bases respectively, with 6 bases between them. Germline CDR1 is ENHRY and CDR2 is SYGVKD. The CDR3 has 13 amino acids. CDR3 amino acids: CAISGTGNQPQHF. The CDR3 DNA sequence: TGTGCCATCAGTGGGACAGGCAATCAGCCCCAGCATTTT.

This clone was seen only once. The J gene is TRBJ2-3, the V gene TRBV10-3; TRBD1 might be the D (5 bases). V was pared by 2 bases and J by 3 bases, with 9 bases between. The CDR3 totals 14 residues. In germline, CDR1 is ENHRY, CDR2 SYGVKD. The DNA of the CDR3 is TGTGCCATCAGTGAGGTCAGGGCTACAGATACGCAGTATTTT. The encoded protein is CAISEVRATDTQYF.

The chain recombines TRBV10-1 with TRBJ2-2; weak D call: TRBD2 (5 bases). Trimming cost V 3 bases and J 10 bases, with 12 bases left between them. CDR1 is WNHNN and CDR2 is SYGVQD in the germline V gene (reference sequence). The CDR3 covers 13 residues. This CDR3 is CASSDEGAEELFF. In DNA form, the CDR3 reads TGCGCCAGCAGTGATGAGGGTGCGGAGGAGCTGTTTTTT.